This TCR beta chain was obtained from a study of metastatic and nonmetastatic thyroid tumors. The wider study: Peripheral blood and tumor or nodule samples from malignant and benign thyroid patients were compared.

TCRdb ran MiXCR on the PCR reads. The table lists almost 70,000 clones, 14% of them singletons. Nobody among the patients had been given any treatment before thyroid surgery. With 1 base removed from V and 1 base from J, the gap between germline ends came to 13 bases. Per germline, CDR1 MNHNS and CDR2 SASEGT. CDR3 length: 16 residues. The sample taken for sequencing was blood. The receptor was derived from a male donor with papillary thyroid cancer or a benign thyroid nodule (not recorded which). Some clones in this sample may be carry-over from other donors' samples. The chain recombines TRBV6-1 with TRBJ2-5; D call uncertain. The CDR3 loop reads CASSEGGGEFQETQYF. In DNA, the CDR3 is TGTGCCAGCAGTGAAGGGGGTGGTGAATTCCAAGAGACCCAGTACTTC.